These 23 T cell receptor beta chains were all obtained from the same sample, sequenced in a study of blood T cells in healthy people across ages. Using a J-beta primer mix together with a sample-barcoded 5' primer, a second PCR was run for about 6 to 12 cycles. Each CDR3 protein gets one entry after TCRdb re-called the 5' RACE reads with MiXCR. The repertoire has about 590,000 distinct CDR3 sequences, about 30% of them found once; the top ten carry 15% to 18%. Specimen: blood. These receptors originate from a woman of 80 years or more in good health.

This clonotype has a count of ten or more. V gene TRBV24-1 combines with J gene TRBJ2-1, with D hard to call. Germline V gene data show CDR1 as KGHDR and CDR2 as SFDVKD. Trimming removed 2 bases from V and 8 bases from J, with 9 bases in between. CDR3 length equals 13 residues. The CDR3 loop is CATSDSLIHEQFF. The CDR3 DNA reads TGTGCCACCAGTGATTCCCTGATTCATGAGCAGTTCTTC.

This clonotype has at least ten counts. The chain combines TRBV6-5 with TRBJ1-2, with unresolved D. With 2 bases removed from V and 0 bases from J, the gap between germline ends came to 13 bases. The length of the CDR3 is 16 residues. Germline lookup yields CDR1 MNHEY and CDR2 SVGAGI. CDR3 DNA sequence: TGTGCCAGCAGTTACCTCTGGTCGGGAGCTAACTATGGCTACACCTTC. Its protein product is CASSYLWSGANYGYTF.

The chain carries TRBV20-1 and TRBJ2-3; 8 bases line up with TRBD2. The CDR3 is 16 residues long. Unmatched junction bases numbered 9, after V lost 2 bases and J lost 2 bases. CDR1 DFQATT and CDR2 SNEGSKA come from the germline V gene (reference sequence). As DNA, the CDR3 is TGCAGTGCTAGACCCATTAGCGGGACTTACACAGATACGCAGTATTTT. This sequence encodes CSARPISGTYTDTQYF.

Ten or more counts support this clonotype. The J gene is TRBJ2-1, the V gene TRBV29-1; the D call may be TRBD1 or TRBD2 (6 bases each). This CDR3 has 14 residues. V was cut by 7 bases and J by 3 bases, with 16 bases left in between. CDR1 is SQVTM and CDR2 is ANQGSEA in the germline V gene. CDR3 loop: CSALPRGVYNEQFF. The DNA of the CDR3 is TGCAGCGCCCTTCCGAGGGGGGTCTACAATGAGCAGTTCTTC.

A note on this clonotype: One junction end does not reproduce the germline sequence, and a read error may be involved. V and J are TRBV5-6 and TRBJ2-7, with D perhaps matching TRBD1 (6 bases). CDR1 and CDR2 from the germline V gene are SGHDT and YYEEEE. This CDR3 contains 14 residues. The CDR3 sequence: CAGSLVRGSYEQYF. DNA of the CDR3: TGTGCCGGCAGCTTGGTGAGGGGGTCCTACGAGCAGTACTTC.

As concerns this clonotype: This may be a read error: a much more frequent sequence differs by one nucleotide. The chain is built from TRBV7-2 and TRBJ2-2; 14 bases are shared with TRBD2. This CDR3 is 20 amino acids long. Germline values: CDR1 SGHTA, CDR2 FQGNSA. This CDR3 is CASSLVFVGLAGGDTGERFF. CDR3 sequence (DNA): TGTGCCAGCAGCTTAGTGTTCGTTGGACTAGCGGGGGGAGATACCGGGGAGCGGTTTTTT.

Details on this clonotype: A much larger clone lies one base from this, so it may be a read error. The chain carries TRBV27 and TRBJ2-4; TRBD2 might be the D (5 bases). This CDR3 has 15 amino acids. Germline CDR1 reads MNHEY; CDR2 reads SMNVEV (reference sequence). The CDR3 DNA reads TGTGCCGGCAGTTTGGGAGCACTAGCCAAAAACATTCAGTACTTC. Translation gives CAGSLGALAKNIQYF.

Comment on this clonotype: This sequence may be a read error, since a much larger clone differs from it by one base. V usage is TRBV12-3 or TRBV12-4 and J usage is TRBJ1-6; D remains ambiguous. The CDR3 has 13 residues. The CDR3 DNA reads TGTGCCAGCAGTTTAGTGGGGAATTTACCCCTCCACTTT. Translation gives CASSLVGNLPLHF.

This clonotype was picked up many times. The CDR3 reads CASSRLAGAFTYEQYF. The CDR3 DNA follows: TGTGCCAGCAGCCGATTAGCGGGGGCCTTTACCTACGAGCAGTACTTC. The chain uses TRBV3-1 and TRBJ2-7; 9 bases agree with TRBD2. This CDR3 has 16 residues. Germline V gives CDR1 LGHDT, CDR2 YNNKEL (reference sequence). V lost 4 bases, J lost 2 bases, and 9 bases stayed unmatched.

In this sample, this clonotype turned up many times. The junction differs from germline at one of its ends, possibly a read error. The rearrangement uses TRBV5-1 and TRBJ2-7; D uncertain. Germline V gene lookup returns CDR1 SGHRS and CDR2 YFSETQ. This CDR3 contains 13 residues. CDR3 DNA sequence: TGTGCCAGCAGCTTGGACGGCTCCTACGAGCAGTACTTC. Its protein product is CASSLDGSYEQYF. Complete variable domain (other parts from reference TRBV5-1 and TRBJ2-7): KAGVTQTPRYLIKTRGQQVTLSCSPISGHRSVSWYQQTPGQGLQFLFEYFSETQRNKGNFPGRFSGRQFSNSRSEMNVSTLELGDSALYLCASSLDGSYEQYFGPGTRLTVT.

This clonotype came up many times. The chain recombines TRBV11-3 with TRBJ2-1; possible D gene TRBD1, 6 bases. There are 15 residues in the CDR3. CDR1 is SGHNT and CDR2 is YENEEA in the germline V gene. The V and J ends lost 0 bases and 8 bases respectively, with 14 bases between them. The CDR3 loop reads CASSLDLNRAYEQFF. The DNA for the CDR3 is TGTGCCAGCAGCTTAGATCTTAACAGGGCTTATGAGCAGTTCTTC.

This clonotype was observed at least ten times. Here the CDR3 reads CASSHGTSGWNEQFF. The DNA for the CDR3 is TGTGCCAGCAGCCACGGGACTAGCGGGTGGAATGAGCAGTTCTTC. This sequence joins TRBV7-9 and TRBJ2-1; 12 bases align to TRBD2. Trimming at V came to 5 bases and at J to 7 bases, leaving 6 bases not matched to a gene. Germline-derived CDR1 and CDR2 are SEHNR and FQNEAQ (reference sequence). The CDR3 length is 15 residues.

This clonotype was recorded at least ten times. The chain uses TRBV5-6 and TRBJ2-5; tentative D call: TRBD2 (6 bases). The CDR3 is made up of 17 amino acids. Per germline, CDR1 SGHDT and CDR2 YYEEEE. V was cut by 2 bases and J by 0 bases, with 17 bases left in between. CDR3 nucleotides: TGTGCCAGCAGCTTACAAAAACAACGACTAGACCAAGAGACCCAGTACTTC. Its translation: CASSLQKQRLDQETQYF.

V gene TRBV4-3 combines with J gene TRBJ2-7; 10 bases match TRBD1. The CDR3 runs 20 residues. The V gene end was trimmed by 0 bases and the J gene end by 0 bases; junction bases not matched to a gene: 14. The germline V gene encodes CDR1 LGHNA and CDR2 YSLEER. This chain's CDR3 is CASSQDWGTGATIPSYEQYF. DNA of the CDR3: TGCGCCAGCAGCCAAGATTGGGGGACAGGGGCCACAATACCCTCCTACGAGCAGTACTTC.

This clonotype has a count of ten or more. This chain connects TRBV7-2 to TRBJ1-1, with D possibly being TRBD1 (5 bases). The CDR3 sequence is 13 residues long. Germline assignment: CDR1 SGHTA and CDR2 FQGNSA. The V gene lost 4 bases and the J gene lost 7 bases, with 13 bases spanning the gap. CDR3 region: CASSSWDVLEAFF. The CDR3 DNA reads TGTGCCAGCAGCTCATGGGACGTACTTGAAGCTTTCTTT. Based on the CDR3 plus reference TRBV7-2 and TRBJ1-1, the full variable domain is GAGVSQSPSNKVTEKGKDVELRCDPISGHTALYWYRQSLGQGLEFLIYFQGNSAPDKSGLPSDRFSAERTGGSVSTLTIQRTQQEDSAVYLCASSSWDVLEAFFGQGTRLTVV.

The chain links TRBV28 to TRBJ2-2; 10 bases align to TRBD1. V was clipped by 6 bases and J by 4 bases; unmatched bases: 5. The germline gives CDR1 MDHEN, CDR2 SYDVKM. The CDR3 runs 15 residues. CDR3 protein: CASRTGGASTGELFF. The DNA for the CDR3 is TGTGCCAGCAGGACAGGGGGCGCGTCCACCGGGGAGCTGTTTTTT.

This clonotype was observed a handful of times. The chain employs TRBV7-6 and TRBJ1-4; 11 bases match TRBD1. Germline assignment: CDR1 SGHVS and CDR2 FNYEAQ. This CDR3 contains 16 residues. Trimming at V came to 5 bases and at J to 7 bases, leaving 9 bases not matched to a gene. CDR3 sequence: CASSGIRDRGGEKLFF. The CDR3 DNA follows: TGTGCCAGCAGCGGGATCCGGGACAGGGGGGGTGAAAAACTGTTTTTT.

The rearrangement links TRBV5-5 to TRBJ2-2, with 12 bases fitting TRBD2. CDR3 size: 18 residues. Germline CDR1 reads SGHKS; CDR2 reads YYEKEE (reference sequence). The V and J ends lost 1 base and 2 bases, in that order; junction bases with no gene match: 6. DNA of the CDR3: TGTGCCAGCAGCTTGAAACTAGCGGGGGGCGCTAACACCGGGGAGCTGTTTTTT. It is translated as CASSLKLAGGANTGELFF.

As DNA, the CDR3 is TGTGCCAGCAGTGAAGCTCCGAACTATGGCTACACCTTC. It specifies CASSEAPNYGYTF. The rearrangement joins TRBV2 to TRBJ1-2, with D unclear. Trimming took off 0 bases at V and 2 bases at J, with 4 bases between the two ends. Germline lookup yields CDR1 SNHLY and CDR2 FYNNEI. The CDR3 is 13 residues long. The whole variable domain, filled in from reference TRBV2 and TRBJ1-2, reads EPEVTQTPSHQVTQMGQEVILRCVPISNHLYFYWYRQILGQKVEFLVSFYNNEISEKSEIFDDQFSVERPDGSNFTLKIRSTKLEDSAMYFCASSEAPNYGYTFGSGTRLTVV.

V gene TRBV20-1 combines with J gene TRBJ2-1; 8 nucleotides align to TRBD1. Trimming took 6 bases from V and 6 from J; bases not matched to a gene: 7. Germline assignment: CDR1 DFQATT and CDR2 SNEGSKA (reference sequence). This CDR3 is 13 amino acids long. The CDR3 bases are TGCAGTGCCCACCATGACAGGGGCAATGAGCAGTTCTTC. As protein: CSAHHDRGNEQFF.

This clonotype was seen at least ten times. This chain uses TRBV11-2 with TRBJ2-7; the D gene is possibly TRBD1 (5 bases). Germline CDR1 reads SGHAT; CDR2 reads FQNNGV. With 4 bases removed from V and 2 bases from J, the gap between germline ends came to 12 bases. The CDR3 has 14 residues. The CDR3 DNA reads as TGTGCCAGCAGCTCCCAGGGTGGTCCCTACGAGCAGTACTTC. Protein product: CASSSQGGPYEQYF.

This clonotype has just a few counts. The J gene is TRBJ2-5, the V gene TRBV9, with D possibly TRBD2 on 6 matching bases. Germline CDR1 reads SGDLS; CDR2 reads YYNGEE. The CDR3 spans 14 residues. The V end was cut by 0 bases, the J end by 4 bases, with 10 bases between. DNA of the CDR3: TGTGCCAGCAGCGTAGTCGGGAGCTCAGAGACCCAGTACTTC. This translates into CASSVVGSSETQYF.

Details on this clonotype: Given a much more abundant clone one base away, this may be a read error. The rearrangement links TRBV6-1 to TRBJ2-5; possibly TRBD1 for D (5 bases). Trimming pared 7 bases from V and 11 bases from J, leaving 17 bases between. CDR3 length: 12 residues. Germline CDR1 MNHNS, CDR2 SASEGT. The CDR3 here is CASKVRVYGQYF. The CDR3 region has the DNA TGTGCCAGCAAGGTCAGGGTGTACGGGCAGTACTTC.